The present T cell receptor (beta chain) was sequenced within a study of CD8 T cells in Susac syndrome. Reverse transcription of roughly 0.5 to 1 ug RNA was carried out with random hexamers. The authors amplified TCR beta CDR3 across 54 Vbeta and 13 Jbeta using immunoSEQ multiplex PCR. MiXCR was run by TCRdb on the immunoSEQ multiplex PCR reads, yielding one entry per CDR3 protein. The sample carries 150,000 to 160,000 distinct CDR3 sequences, about 95% recorded once. The germline V gene has CDR1 KGHDR and CDR2 SFDVKD. The CDR3 is 15 residues long. Trimming took 2 bases from V and 9 from J, leaving 16 bases between them. Sequencing of TCR beta was carried out in blood CD8+ and CD4+ T cells. The multiple sclerosis controls were treatment-naive patients with relapsing-remitting disease that was stable or active. TEMRA cells were FACS-enriched, while CD8+ and CD4+ T cells were negatively isolated.

The chain carries TRBV24-1 and TRBJ2-1; D is tentatively TRBD1 or TRBD2 (5 bases each). Sequenced: CD8+ T cells from PBMCs. The TCR was taken from a human donor with multiple sclerosis. The CDR3 bases are TGTGCCACCAGTGATTCCACGGGGACCTATTTTGAGCAGTTCTTC. It codes for CATSDSTGTYFEQFF.